This is a list of T cell receptor beta chains from one sample in a study of cytomegalovirus exposure and HLA in healthy donors. TCRdb keeps only in-frame clones here, not all; method: immunoSEQ multiplex PCR. This table has over 150,000 clones, 74% appearing once. Sequencing was performed on PBMCs. The receptors stem from a woman in her twenties or thirties in good health and CMV-seropositive. Each CDR3 is given with its conserved first and last residue. Each record gives: V gene, J gene, D gene, clone size, CDR3 protein, CDR3 DNA. D genes are given only for firm matches. A clone size is listed for some rows: how often the clone was seen (once, few, many), or a class if it is expanded.

TRBV7-9	TRBJ1-6	-	-	CASSLGGEGNSPLHF	TGTGCCAGCAGCTTAGGGGGGGAGGGAAATTCACCCCTCCACTTT
TRBV7-2	TRBJ2-7	-	-	CASSLWHSGSMDYEQYF	TGTGCCAGCAGCTTATGGCATTCGGGATCGATGGATTACGAGCAGTACTTC
TRBV11-2	TRBJ2-2	TRBD2	-	CASSSRLAGYTGELFF	TGTGCCAGCAGCTCGCGACTAGCGGGGTACACCGGGGAGCTGTTTTTT
TRBV7-9	TRBJ2-1	TRBD2	few	CASRNGTSGDNEQFF	TGTGCCAGCAGGAATGGGACTAGCGGGGATAATGAGCAGTTCTTC
TRBV27	TRBJ1-2	TRBD1	-	CASSLQGGLGGYTF	TGTGCCAGCAGTTTACAGGGGGGACTTGGTGGCTACACCTTC
TRBV9	TRBJ2-6	-	-	CGPGSFGANVLTF	TGCGGACCGGGAAGTTTTGGGGCCAACGTCCTGACTTTC
TRBV29-1	TRBJ2-2	TRBD1	few	CSAWTGTTGELFF	TGCAGCGCTTGGACAGGGACCACCGGGGAGCTGTTTTTT
TRBV5-1	TRBJ2-7	-	-	CASSVKPGEQYF	TGCGCCAGCAGCGTCAAACCAGGCGAGCAGTACTTC
TRBV2	TRBJ1-1	-	-	CANRSARGTEAFF	TGTGCCAATCGTTCGGCAAGGGGTACTGAAGCTTTCTTT
TRBV5-1	TRBJ1-2	TRBD1	-	CASSLVRGGDGYTF	TGCGCCAGCAGCTTGGTGAGAGGGGGCGATGGCTACACCTTC
TRBV5-1	TRBJ1-1	-	-	CASGRVPPNTEAFF	TGCGCCAGCGGCAGGGTCCCCCCGAACACTGAAGCTTTCTTT
TRBV7-9	TRBJ2-2	-	-	CSSSLGETGELFF	TGTTCCAGCAGCTTAGGAGAAACCGGGGAGCTGTTTTTT
TRBV27	TRBJ2-7	-	-	CASRLRGSYEQYF	TGTGCCAGCCGCCTCCGCGGTAGTTACGAGCAGTACTTC
TRBV7-9	TRBJ2-2	TRBD1	-	CASRTTGGTGELFF	TGTGCCAGCAGGACGACAGGGGGCACCGGGGAGCTGTTTTTT
TRBV28	TRBJ1-3	-	-	CASSLGGAFSGNTIYF	TGTGCCAGCAGTTTGGGTGGGGCCTTCTCTGGAAACACCATATATTTT
TRBV27	TRBJ2-1	TRBD2	-	CASLGGSSYNEQFF	TGTGCCAGCTTGGGGGGGTCCTCCTACAATGAGCAGTTCTTC
TRBV5-4	TRBJ2-3	-	-	CASSPGWGTDTQYF	TGTGCCAGCAGTCCAGGGTGGGGCACAGATACGCAGTATTTT
TRBV6-1	TRBJ1-5	-	-	CATLLGGNQPQHF	TGTGCCACCCTATTGGGGGGGAATCAGCCCCAGCATTTT
TRBV5-1	TRBJ2-7	-	-	CASNLGGTSSYEQYF	TGCGCCAGCAACCTCGGGGGTACGAGCTCCTACGAGCAGTACTTC
TRBV7-9	TRBJ1-5	-	-	CASSLMAGNQPQHF	TGTGCCAGCAGCTTAATGGCGGGGAATCAGCCCCAGCATTTT
TRBV9	TRBJ1-3	-	-	CASSDSSGNTIYF	TGTGCCAGCAGCGACAGCTCTGGAAACACCATATATTTT
TRBV5-1	TRBJ2-1	-	-	CASSLFPNEQFF	TGCGCCAGCAGCTTGTTTCCTAATGAGCAGTTCTTC
TRBV5-4	TRBJ1-5	TRBD1	once	CASRLGTGVTYSNQPQHF	TGTGCCAGCAGATTAGGGACAGGGGTGACTTATAGCAATCAGCCCCAGCATTTT
TRBV2	TRBJ2-7	TRBD1	-	CATMDRGYEQYF	TGTGCCACCATGGACAGGGGCTACGAGCAGTACTTC
TRBV18	TRBJ2-7	TRBD1	-	CASSPTGQGSYYEQYF	TGTGCCAGCTCACCAACGGGACAGGGTTCGTACTACGAGCAGTACTTC
TRBV6-5	TRBJ1-4	-	-	CASRDSATNEKLFF	TGTGCCAGCAGGGACTCTGCAACTAATGAAAAACTGTTTTTT
TRBV6-1	TRBJ1-3	-	-	CASSETGPGNTIYF	TGTGCCAGCAGTGAAACAGGTCCTGGAAACACCATATATTTT
TRBV28	TRBJ1-5	-	-	CASSLPRTPNQPQHF	TGTGCCAGCAGTTTACCCCGGACACCTAATCAGCCCCAGCATTTT
TRBV6-1	TRBJ1-4	-	few	CASREQGNEKLFF	TGTGCCAGCAGGGAACAGGGTAATGAAAAACTGTTTTTT
TRBV19	TRBJ1-4	TRBD1	few	CASTLTGRSEKLFF	TGTGCCAGTACTCTGACAGGGAGGAGTGAAAAACTGTTTTTT
TRBV13	TRBJ1-3	TRBD1	-	CASSLGLEGAGNTIYF	TGTGCCAGCAGCTTAGGCCTTGAGGGGGCAGGAAACACCATATATTTT
TRBV12-5	TRBJ1-1	TRBD1	few	CASGSTGAMDTEAFF	TGTGCTAGTGGTTCGACAGGGGCTATGGACACTGAAGCTTTCTTT
TRBV11-2	TRBJ2-2	-	-	CASSLTVLNTGELFF	TGTGCCAGCAGCCTAACGGTTCTGAACACCGGGGAGCTGTTTTTT
TRBV5-4	TRBJ2-3	-	-	CASTEGGTQYF	TGTGCCAGCACGGAAGGGGGTACGCAGTATTTT
TRBV13	TRBJ2-3	TRBD2	-	CASSSGKPGLAGAWGTDTQYF	TGTGCCAGCAGCTCGGGGAAGCCAGGACTAGCGGGAGCGTGGGGCACAGATACGCAGTATTTT
TRBV6-1	TRBJ1-5	-	few	CASSEKRGSPQHF	TGTGCCAGCAGTGAAAAACGGGGAAGCCCCCAGCATTTT
TRBV27	TRBJ2-3	TRBD2	-	CASSLIGASGRTDTQYF	TGTGCCAGCAGTTTAATCGGGGCTAGCGGGAGGACAGATACGCAGTATTTT
TRBV6-5	TRBJ2-2	-	many	CASRPTGITGELFF	TGTGCCAGCAGACCTACCGGGATTACCGGGGAGCTGTTTTTT
TRBV13	TRBJ1-4	-	few	CASSPGGGNEKLFF	TGTGCCAGCAGCCCCGGAGGAGGAAATGAAAAACTGTTTTTT
TRBV2	TRBJ2-1	TRBD1	once	CASSRGQGKNEQFF	TGTGCCAGCAGTAGAGGACAGGGGAAGAATGAGCAGTTCTTC
TRBV10-1	TRBJ2-5	-	-	CASSGPPGTQYF	TGCGCCAGCAGTGGGCCCCCAGGGACCCAGTACTTC
TRBV15	TRBJ2-6	-	once	CATSRDSGLGGANVLTF	TGTGCCACCAGCAGAGATTCCGGGTTGGGTGGGGCCAACGTCCTGACTTTC